These 17 T cell receptor beta chains were all obtained from the same sample, sequenced in a study of blood T cell repertoires in COVID-19. Some clones are missing from TCRdb's copy, which holds only in-frame ones; the method was immunoSEQ multiplex PCR. The repertoire includes around 150,000 clones, around 90% of them detected once, and about a sixth sits in the top ten. Sample: peripheral blood. The source is a man aged 60 to 75 with active or convalescent COVID-19.

J is TRBJ1-5 and V is TRBV28; TRBD1 is a possible D gene (5 bases). Germline CDR1 MDHEN, CDR2 SYDVKM. The V and J ends lost 2 bases and 0 bases respectively, with 23 bases between them. The CDR3 totals 20 residues. CDR3 in amino acids: CASSLSITGRGPNSNQPQHF. DNA for the CDR3: TGTGCCAGCAGTTTAAGCATTACAGGACGCGGACCCAATAGCAATCAGCCCCAGCATTTT.

The chain couples TRBV18 to TRBJ2-1, with 7 nucleotides matching TRBD2. CDR3 length: 17 amino acids. Losses at the gene ends were 3 bases for V and 0 bases for J; bases not matched to a gene: 8. Germline CDR1 reads KGHSH; CDR2 reads LQKENI. As DNA, the CDR3 is TGTGCCAGCTCACCTACTAGCGAGGGGAGCTCCTACAATGAGCAGTTCTTC. This sequence encodes CASSPTSEGSSYNEQFF.

The chain combines TRBV5-1 with TRBJ2-7, with 8 bases aligning to TRBD2. Per the germline V gene, CDR1 is SGHRS and CDR2 is YFSETQ. The CDR3 runs 15 residues. V shed 5 bases, J shed 0 bases, and the junction held 7 bases outside the gene matches. The CDR3 nucleotides are TGCGCCAGCAGGAACACGGGAGGGCCCTCCTACGAGCAGTACTTC. Translation gives CASRNTGGPSYEQYF.

This CDR3 is CASSLLTSGRGNEQFF. CDR3 coding DNA: TGTGCCAGCTCACTCCTAACTAGCGGGAGAGGCAATGAGCAGTTCTTC. The rearrangement joins TRBV18 to TRBJ2-1; 11 bases agree with TRBD2. From germline, CDR1 is KGHSH and CDR2 LQKENI. The CDR3 extends over 16 amino acids. The V segment lost 4 bases and the J segment 6 bases; nucleotides outside the gene matches: 8.

The V gene is TRBV6-6, the J gene TRBJ1-1; 10 positions match TRBD1. Germline assignment: CDR1 MNHNY and CDR2 SVGAGI (reference sequence). The junction had 0 bases not matched to a gene; V was cut back by 0 bases and J by 5 bases. CDR3 length equals 14 residues. CDR3 sequence (DNA): TGTGCCAGCAGTTACTCGGACAGGGGGACTGAAGCTTTCTTT. Encoded protein: CASSYSDRGTEAFF.

This clone was counted a few times. The CDR3 protein is CASRGLAVLSYNEQFF. The CDR3 bases are TGTGCCAGCAGGGGCCTAGCGGTTCTCTCCTACAATGAGCAGTTCTTC. V and J are TRBV2 and TRBJ2-1, with 7 bases fitting TRBD2. J lost 0 bases, V lost 6 bases, and 8 bases had no gene match. The CDR3 runs 16 residues. Germline V lookup: CDR1 SNHLY, CDR2 FYNNEI.

This sequence joins TRBV19 and TRBJ1-3; D perhaps matches TRBD1 (6 bases). Trimming took off 3 bases at V and 0 bases at J, with 9 bases between the two ends. Germline assignment: CDR1 LNHDA and CDR2 SQIVND (reference sequence). This CDR3 contains 15 residues. The CDR3 DNA reads TGTGCCAGTAGTATCGGGACATCCTCTGGAAACACCATATATTTT. Protein sequence: CASSIGTSSGNTIYF.

To note about this clone: Other DNA sequences from this sample encode an identical CDR3 as well. This chain joins TRBV7-9 and TRBJ1-1; 8 positions agree with TRBD1. Germline CDR1 SEHNR, CDR2 FQNEAQ (reference sequence). Trimming cost V 3 bases and J 5 bases; bases outside gene matches: 5. CDR3 length: 14 residues. CDR3 sequence (DNA): TGTGCCAGCAGCTTGGACAGGGTCGGGACTGAAGCTTTCTTT. Protein product: CASSLDRVGTEAFF.

J is TRBJ1-6 and V is TRBV7-2, with TRBD1 identical over 8 bases. Germline trimming cut 1 base from V and 9 bases from J; bases unmatched to any gene: 14. The CDR3 contains 18 residues. CDR1 and CDR2 from the germline V gene are SGHTA and FQGNSA. The DNA of the CDR3 is TGTGCCAGCAGCTTAGTGGACAGGGTAGATGCAATGGGTTCACCCCTCCACTTT. It yields the protein CASSLVDRVDAMGSPLHF.

V is TRBV19 and J is TRBJ1-2; possibly TRBD1 for D (6 bases). The germline V gene encodes CDR1 LNHDA and CDR2 SQIVND (reference sequence). The ends were cut back, 7 bases at V and 5 bases at J, with 14 bases in the middle. This CDR3 contains 13 residues. DNA of the CDR3: TGTGCCAGTACCCCGGACAGTCTTTATGGCTACACCTTC. Its protein is CASTPDSLYGYTF.

The CDR3: CASSSNRVVYYGYTF. The CDR3 nucleotides read TGTGCCAGCAGCTCCAACAGGGTCGTCTACTATGGCTACACCTTC. The chain uses TRBV11-2 and TRBJ1-2; tentative D call: TRBD1 (6 bases). There are 15 residues in the CDR3. Germline V lookup: CDR1 SGHAT, CDR2 FQNNGV. Trimming cost V 4 bases and J 3 bases, with 15 bases left between them.

V and J are TRBV6-5 and TRBJ1-5; 8 bases align to TRBD1. The CDR3 totals 14 residues. V trimming: 6 bases; J trimming: 4 bases; junction bases outside the gene matches: 5. Germline assignment: CDR1 MNHEY and CDR2 SVGAGI. CDR3 sequence: CASSYRTGNQPQHF. DNA of the CDR3: TGTGCCAGCAGCTATCGGACAGGGAATCAGCCCCAGCATTTT.

The J gene is TRBJ2-3, the V gene TRBV12-5; 14 bases align to TRBD2. Trimming took 6 bases from V and 6 from J; bases not matched to a gene: 17. The CDR3 totals 19 residues. Germline V gene sequence: CDR1 LGHNT, CDR2 FRNRAP. The CDR3 spells CASGMDREGTSGSRDTQYF. The CDR3 nucleotides are TGTGCTAGTGGGATGGACAGGGAAGGGACTAGCGGGAGCCGGGATACGCAGTATTTT. Variable domain in full (rest from reference TRBV12-5 and TRBJ2-3): DARVTQTPRHKVTEMGQEVTMRCQPILGHNTVFWYRQTMMQGLELLAYFRNRAPLDDSGMPKDRFSAEMPDATLATLKIQPSEPRDSAVYFCASGMDREGTSGSRDTQYFGPGTRLTVL.

The rearrangement uses TRBV29-1 and TRBJ1-1; D may be TRBD1 (5 bases). Trimming pared 2 bases from V and 6 bases from J, leaving 13 bases between. Germline CDR1 and CDR2: SQVTM and ANQGSEA. The CDR3 is 13 amino acids. The CDR3 DNA reads as TGCAGCGTTGAAATGGATTGGGGCGCTGAAGCTTTCTTT. Protein sequence: CSVEMDWGAEAFF.

This chain links TRBV6-5 with TRBJ1-2; no clear D. Germline V lookup: CDR1 MNHEY, CDR2 SVGAGI. This CDR3 spans 14 amino acids. V was cut by 0 bases and J by 6 bases, with 11 bases left in between. CDR3 protein: CASSYSLLGNGYTF. CDR3 coding DNA: TGTGCCAGCAGTTACTCGTTACTCGGTAATGGCTACACCTTC.

The chain uses TRBV19 and TRBJ2-7, with D possibly matching TRBD1 (5 bases). The CDR3 is 17 residues long. The V gene lost 3 bases and the J gene lost 3 bases, with 21 bases spanning the gap. Germline CDR1 reads LNHDA; CDR2 reads SQIVND (reference sequence). This CDR3 reads CASSMGPGVRSDYEQYF. The CDR3 coding sequence is TGTGCCAGTAGTATGGGGCCCGGAGTGAGGTCGGACTACGAGCAGTACTTC. The full variable domain, with the rest looked up from reference TRBV19 and TRBJ2-7, is DGGITQSPKYLFRKEGQNVTLSCEQNLNHDAMYWYRQDPGQGLRLIYYSQIVNDFQKGDIAEGYSVSREKKESFPLTVTSAQKNPTAFYLCASSMGPGVRSDYEQYFGPGTRLTVT.

This sequence joins TRBV5-1 and TRBJ1-4; weak D call: TRBD1 (5 bases). Trimming removed 0 bases at V and 7 bases at J, with 19 bases between. Germline-derived CDR1 and CDR2 are SGHRS and YFSETQ. CDR3 length equals 17 residues. CDR3 sequence (DNA): TGCGCCAGCAGCTTGGCCGGCAGGGTTCTATACAGTGAAAAACTGTTTTTT. Translation gives CASSLAGRVLYSEKLFF.